The 20 T cell receptor beta chains in this list originate from one sample, sequenced in a study of T cell responses to AZD1222 COVID-19 vaccine. Data came from immunoSEQ multiplex PCR; TCRdb stores just in-frame clones and leaves some out. The table has roughly 160,000 clones, 90% to 95% seen once; the top ten hold approximately 2%. Sequences were derived from peripheral blood, sampled on day 0 of AZD1222 vaccination. The source of these receptors is an adult in good health.

V and J are TRBV5-1 and TRBJ2-5; 10 positions match TRBD1. V lost 3 bases to trimming and J lost 1 base; unmatched junction nucleotides: 3. The CDR3 totals 15 residues. Per germline, CDR1 SGHRS and CDR2 YFSETQ. This chain's CDR3 is CASSWTGGGQETQYF. The CDR3 bases are TGCGCCAGCAGCTGGACAGGGGGTGGCCAAGAGACCCAGTACTTC. The full variable domain, in which reference TRBV5-1 and TRBJ2-5 provide the parts outside the CDR3, is KAGVTQTPRYLIKTRGQQVTLSCSPISGHRSVSWYQQTPGQGLQFLFEYFSETQRNKGNFPGRFSGRQFSNSRSEMNVSTLELGDSALYLCASSWTGGGQETQYFGPGTRLLVL.

The V and J genes are TRBV19 and TRBJ2-3, with TRBD1 identical over 7 bases. The CDR3 covers 15 residues. Per the germline V gene, CDR1 is LNHDA and CDR2 is SQIVND (reference sequence). V lost 5 bases to trimming and J lost 4 bases; unmatched junction nucleotides: 9. The CDR3 reads CASSVDRRAADTQYF. CDR3 coding DNA: TGTGCCAGTAGTGTGGACAGGCGGGCGGCAGATACGCAGTATTTT.

The rearrangement uses TRBV11-3 and TRBJ2-5; a weak D match, TRBD2 (7 bases). Per germline, CDR1 SGHNT and CDR2 YENEEA. V lost 2 bases, J lost 5 bases, and 12 bases lay in between. The CDR3 is 14 amino acids. CDR3 protein: CASSLRGRGETQYF. In DNA, the CDR3 is TGTGCCAGCAGCTTACGAGGGAGGGGGGAGACCCAGTACTTC.

This clone was recorded a few times. The V and J genes are TRBV28 and TRBJ1-1; the match to TRBD1 covers 7 bases. V lost 3 bases to trimming and J lost 8 bases; unmatched junction nucleotides: 3. The CDR3 contains 12 residues. The germline gives CDR1 MDHEN, CDR2 SYDVKM. CDR3 sequence reads: CASSLETGEAFF. CDR3 nucleotides: TGTGCCAGCAGTTTGGAGACAGGGGAAGCTTTCTTT. The full variable domain, rest sourced from reference TRBV28 and TRBJ1-1, is DVKVTQSSRYLVKRTGEKVFLECVQDMDHENMFWYRQDPGLGLRLIYFSYDVKMKEKGDIPEGYSVSREKKERFSLILESASTNQTSMYLCASSLETGEAFFGQGTRLTVV.

The rearrangement joins TRBV6-5 to TRBJ1-3; 9 bases match TRBD1. The CDR3 totals 15 residues. Germline assignment: CDR1 MNHEY and CDR2 SVGAGI. After removal of 11 bases from V and 4 bases from J, the junction contained 12 bases not matched to a gene. The CDR3 DNA sequence: TGTGCCTCCCCATTAGGGACAGGGTGGGGAAACACCATATATTTT. Its translation is CASPLGTGWGNTIYF.

The rearrangement joins TRBV20-1 to TRBJ1-3; D call uncertain. The V gene's germline CDR1 is DFQATT and CDR2 SNEGSKA (reference sequence). The CDR3 runs to 11 residues. V was trimmed by 3 bases and J by 4 bases, leaving 4 bases between them. The chain's CDR3 is CSASPGNTIYF. The CDR3 DNA sequence: TGCAGTGCTAGCCCGGGAAACACCATATATTTT.

This chain links TRBV28 with TRBJ1-4, with D perhaps TRBD1 (5 bases). Germline V gene lookup returns CDR1 MDHEN and CDR2 SYDVKM. The CDR3 runs to 13 residues. Trimming took 8 bases from V and 3 from J, leaving 10 bases between them. The CDR3 nucleotides are TGTGCCAGCGCTTCAGGGTCTAATGAAAAACTGTTTTTT. Its translation is CASASGSNEKLFF. The variable domain in full, with the rest retrieved from reference TRBV28 and TRBJ1-4, is DVKVTQSSRYLVKRTGEKVFLECVQDMDHENMFWYRQDPGLGLRLIYFSYDVKMKEKGDIPEGYSVSREKKERFSLILESASTNQTSMYLCASASGSNEKLFFGSGTQLSVL.

This rearrangement joins TRBV7-3 to TRBJ2-7, with D perhaps matching TRBD2 (6 bases). Trimming cost V 7 bases and J 1 base, with 14 bases left between them. CDR1 SGHTA and CDR2 FQGTGA come from the germline V gene. This CDR3 is 14 amino acids long. For the CDR3, the DNA is TGTGCCAGCACCGACCGGGAGCGATCCTACGAGCAGTACTTC. It is translated as CASTDRERSYEQYF.

The chain has TRBV30 and TRBJ2-7, with D tentatively TRBD1 (6 bases). Trimming left V 3 bases short and J 3 bases short, with 12 bases between. The germline V gene encodes CDR1 GTSNPN and CDR2 SVGIG (reference sequence). This CDR3 is 13 amino acids long. The CDR3 DNA sequence: TGTGCCTGGAGACTACAGGGTATCTACGAGCAGTACTTC. This sequence encodes CAWRLQGIYEQYF.

V is TRBV7-8 and J is TRBJ2-1; D could derive from TRBD1 or TRBD2 (5 bases each). The germline gives CDR1 SGHVS, CDR2 FQNEAQ. This CDR3 has 16 amino acids. V was cut by 4 bases and J by 11 bases, with 24 bases left in between. The DNA for the CDR3 is TGTGCCAGCAGCTCTGGGACGGGGAGACCCGATGGTAAGCAGTTCTTC. Its translation: CASSSGTGRPDGKQFF.

The chain recombines TRBV6-5 with TRBJ1-2; perhaps TRBD1 as D (5 bases). The CDR3 length is 14 residues. Trimming took off 2 bases at V and 5 bases at J, with 12 bases between the two ends. Germline assignment: CDR1 MNHEY and CDR2 SVGAGI. The CDR3, as DNA: TGTGCCAGCAGTTACGTGGGAGGGGATTATGGCTACACCTTC. Amino acid sequence: CASSYVGGDYGYTF.

The V gene is TRBV6-5, the J gene TRBJ1-4; D call uncertain. CDR1 and CDR2 (germline): MNHEY, SVGAGI. There are 13 residues in the CDR3. V lost 4 bases to trimming and J lost 5 bases, with 8 bases between them. This CDR3 reads CASSFSMNEKLFF. CDR3 nucleotide sequence: TGTGCCAGCAGTTTTTCAATGAATGAAAAACTGTTTTTT.

The chain recombines TRBV24-1 with TRBJ1-2, with 8 bases that match TRBD1. CDR3 length equals 14 residues. Trimming removed 4 bases from V and 4 bases from J; junction bases left unmatched: 4. CDR1 KGHDR and CDR2 SFDVKD come from the germline V gene. CDR3 in DNA: TGTGCCACCAGTGACGCCGGGACAGGCTATGGCTACACCTTC. Residues: CATSDAGTGYGYTF.

The V gene is TRBV15, the J gene TRBJ1-6; D call uncertain. Trimming cost V 3 bases and J 0 bases, with 9 bases left between them. The germline gives CDR1 LNHNV, CDR2 YYDKDF (reference sequence). The CDR3 contains 16 residues. CDR3 residues: CATSSVQSSYNSPLHF. CDR3 nucleotides: TGTGCCACCAGCAGTGTACAGAGCTCCTATAATTCACCCCTCCACTTT.

The chain is built from TRBV9 and TRBJ2-1, with 11 bases identical to TRBD2. The V and J ends lost 3 bases and 5 bases, in that order; junction bases with no gene match: 7. Germline assignment: CDR1 SGDLS and CDR2 YYNGEE. The CDR3 is 16 residues long. The CDR3 region is CASSAKTSGAHNEQFF. Written as DNA, the CDR3 is TGTGCCAGCAGCGCCAAGACTAGCGGGGCCCACAATGAGCAGTTCTTC.

This clone was counted a single time. This sequence joins TRBV19 and TRBJ2-2; 9 bases fit TRBD1. The trim removed 7 bases at V and 6 bases at J, leaving 9 bases unmatched. The CDR3 covers 15 residues. Germline V gives CDR1 LNHDA, CDR2 SQIVND (reference sequence). Written as DNA, the CDR3 is TGTGCCAGTACCTTCGGGACAGGGTTTGCCGGGGAGCTGTTTTTT. Amino acids: CASTFGTGFAGELFF.

V usage is TRBV6-5 and J usage is TRBJ2-7; 8 positions match TRBD2. Trimming took 5 bases from V and 10 from J; bases not matched to a gene: 4. Germline V gives CDR1 MNHEY, CDR2 SVGAGI. The CDR3 is 11 residues long. This CDR3 reads CASSTGGKQYF. The CDR3 DNA reads as TGTGCCAGCAGTACGGGGGGGAAACAGTACTTC.

V and J are TRBV6-1 and TRBJ1-6; no clear D. Germline V gene sequence: CDR1 MNHNS, CDR2 SASEGT. The ends were cut back, 2 bases at V and 6 bases at J, with 5 bases in the middle. This CDR3 contains 13 residues. The CDR3 loop is CASSERFNSPLHF. CDR3 nucleotide sequence: TGTGCCAGCAGTGAAAGGTTTAATTCACCCCTCCACTTT.

The genes are TRBV7-2 and TRBJ1-1; possibly TRBD1 for D (5 bases). The CDR3 extends over 15 amino acids. Germline assignment: CDR1 SGHTA and CDR2 FQGNSA. The germline V and J ends were trimmed by 3 bases and 3 bases, with 14 bases remaining between them. CDR3 coding DNA: TGTGCCAGCAGCTTCATCCAGGGCGGGGACACTGAAGCTTTCTTT. It translates to CASSFIQGGDTEAFF.

The V and J genes are TRBV2 and TRBJ1-4; TRBD1 agrees at 9 bases. CDR3 size: 16 residues. CDR1 is SNHLY and CDR2 is FYNNEI in the germline V gene. Unmatched junction bases numbered 12, after V lost 6 bases and J lost 7 bases. The DNA for the CDR3 is TGTGCCAGCAGGAGCAGACAGGGGGTCATTTTTGAAAAACTGTTTTTT. It yields the protein CASRSRQGVIFEKLFF.